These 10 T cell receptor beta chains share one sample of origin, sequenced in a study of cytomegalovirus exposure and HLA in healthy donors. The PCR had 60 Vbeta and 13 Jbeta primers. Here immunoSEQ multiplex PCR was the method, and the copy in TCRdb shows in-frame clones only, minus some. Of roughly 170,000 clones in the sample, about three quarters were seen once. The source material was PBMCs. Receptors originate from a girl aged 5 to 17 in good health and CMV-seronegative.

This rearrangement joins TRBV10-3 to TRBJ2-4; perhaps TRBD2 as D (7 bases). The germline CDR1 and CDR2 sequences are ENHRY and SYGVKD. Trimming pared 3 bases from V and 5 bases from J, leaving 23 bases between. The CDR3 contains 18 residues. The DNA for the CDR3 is TGTGCCATCAGTGATACAGGGAGGGTTAGAGTAAGTGAAAACATTCAGTACTTC. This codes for CAISDTGRVRVSENIQYF.

This CDR3 is CARKRRGWRAFF. Here the CDR3 DNA reads TGTGCTAGAAAACGCAGGGGTTGGCGAGCTTTCTTT. The chain is built from TRBV7-7 and TRBJ1-1, with TRBD1 as a possible D gene (6 bases). Per germline, CDR1 SSHAT and CDR2 FNYEAQ (reference sequence). This CDR3 is 12 amino acids long.

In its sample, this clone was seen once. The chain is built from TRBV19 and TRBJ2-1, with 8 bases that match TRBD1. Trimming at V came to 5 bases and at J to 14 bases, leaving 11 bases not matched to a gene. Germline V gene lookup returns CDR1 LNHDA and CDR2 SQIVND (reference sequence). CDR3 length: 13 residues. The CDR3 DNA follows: TGTGCCAGTAGTTTCTCCTACCGGGACAGGAAGTTCTTC. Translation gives CASSFSYRDRKFF.

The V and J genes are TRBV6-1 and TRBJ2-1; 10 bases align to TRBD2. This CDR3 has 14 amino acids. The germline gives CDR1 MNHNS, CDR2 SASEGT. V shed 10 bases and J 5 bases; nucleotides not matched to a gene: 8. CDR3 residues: CATSLAGVDNEQFF. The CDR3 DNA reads TGTGCCACCAGCCTAGCGGGGGTCGACAATGAGCAGTTCTTC.

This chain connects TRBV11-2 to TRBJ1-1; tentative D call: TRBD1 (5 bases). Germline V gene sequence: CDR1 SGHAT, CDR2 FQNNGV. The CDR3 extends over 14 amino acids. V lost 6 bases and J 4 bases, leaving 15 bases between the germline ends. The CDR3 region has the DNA TGTGCCAGCAGTTTTGGGGCTCTGGGCACTGAAGCTTTCTTT. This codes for CASSFGALGTEAFF. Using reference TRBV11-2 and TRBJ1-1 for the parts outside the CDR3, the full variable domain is EAGVAQSPRYKIIEKRQSVAFWCNPISGHATLYWYQQILGQGPKLLIQFQNNGVVDDSQLPKDRFSAERLKGVDSTLKIQPAKLEDSAVYLCASSFGALGTEAFFGQGTRLTVV.

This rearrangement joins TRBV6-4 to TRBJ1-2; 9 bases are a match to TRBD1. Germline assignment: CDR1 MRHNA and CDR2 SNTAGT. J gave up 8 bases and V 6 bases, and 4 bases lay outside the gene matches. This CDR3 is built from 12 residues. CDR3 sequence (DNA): TGTGCCAGCAGCTCGACAGGGGGAGGCTACACCTTC. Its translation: CASSSTGGGYTF.

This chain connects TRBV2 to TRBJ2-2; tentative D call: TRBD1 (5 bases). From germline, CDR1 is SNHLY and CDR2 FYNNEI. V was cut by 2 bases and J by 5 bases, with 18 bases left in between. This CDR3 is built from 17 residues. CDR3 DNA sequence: TGTGCCAGCAGTGAAAGGAGTGGCAGGGTGAAAACCGGGGAGCTGTTTTTT. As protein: CASSERSGRVKTGELFF.

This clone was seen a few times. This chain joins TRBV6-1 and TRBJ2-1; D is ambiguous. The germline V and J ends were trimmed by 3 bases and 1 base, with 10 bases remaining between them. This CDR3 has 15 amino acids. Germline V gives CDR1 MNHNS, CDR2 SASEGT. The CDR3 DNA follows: TGTGCCAGCAGTGAGGCTCTTCTTTCCTACAATGAGCAGTTCTTC. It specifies CASSEALLSYNEQFF.

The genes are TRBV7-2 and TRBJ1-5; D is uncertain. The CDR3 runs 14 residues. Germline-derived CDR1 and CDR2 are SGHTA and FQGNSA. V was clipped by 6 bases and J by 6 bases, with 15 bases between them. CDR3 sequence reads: CASSSGILGQPQHF. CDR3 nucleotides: TGTGCCAGCAGTTCCGGGATCCTAGGTCAGCCCCAGCATTTT.

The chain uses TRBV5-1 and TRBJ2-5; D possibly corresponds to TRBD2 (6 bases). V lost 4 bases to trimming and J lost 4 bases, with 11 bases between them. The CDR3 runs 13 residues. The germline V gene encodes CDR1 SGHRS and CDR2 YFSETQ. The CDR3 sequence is CASSRGDSETQYF. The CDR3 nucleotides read TGCGCCAGCAGCCGCGGGGACTCAGAGACCCAGTACTTC.